This T cell receptor (beta chain) derives from a study of CD8 T cells in ankylosing spondylitis. Study conclusions and caveats: It appeared that ankylosing spondylitis blood was characterized by a TCR beta motif of eight highly homologous variants. Reported data indicate significant enrichment of disease-linked clones within matched ankylosing spondylitis synovial fluid. Both synovial fluid and blood in reactive arthritis had previously been reported to carry some motif variants.

Germline-derived CDR1 and CDR2 are KGHDR and SFDVKD. This CDR3 region has 16 residues. V dropped 4 bases and J dropped 12 bases, with 24 bases sitting between them. With molecular barcodes, quantitative 5'-RACE was used to make the TCR beta libraries. TCRdb reprocessed the 5' RACE reads via MiXCR and lists one record per CDR3 protein. The sample shows some 87,000 distinct CDR3 sequences, 8.5% to 9% of them seen only once. There are many counts of this clonotype. Its antigen is not known. This receptor was taken from a male donor with ankylosing spondylitis or in good health (not recorded which). The chain couples TRBV24-1 to TRBJ2-1; no clear D. The sequenced sample consisted of blood, either unsorted or a sorted T cell fraction (not recorded which). CDR3 in amino acids: CATSDPTRSQISGQFF. The CDR3, as DNA: TGTGCCACCAGTGACCCCACACGGAGTCAGATATCTGGGCAGTTCTTC.